This passage covers 32 T cell receptor beta chains from one sample sequenced in a study of blood T cell repertoires in COVID-19. Libraries were prepared by immunoSEQ multiplex PCR; TCRdb keeps only in-frame clonotypes and omits some of them. This table holds about 93,000 clones, 80% found once. Sequenced material: peripheral blood. These receptors were collected from a human donor in a cohort sampled during active COVID-19.

The chain has TRBV3-1 (or the pseudogene TRBV3-2) and TRBJ2-1; 13 nucleotides line up with TRBD2. With 4 bases clipped from V and 10 bases from J, the junction kept 10 bases outside the gene matches. This CDR3 is built from 16 residues. Germline CDR1 is LGHDT and CDR2 is YNNKEL (reference sequence). The CDR3: CASSRGLAGVRGEQFF. The CDR3 nucleotides read TGTGCCAGCAGCCGAGGACTAGCGGGAGTCCGTGGGGAGCAGTTCTTC.

This chain joins TRBV4-1 and TRBJ2-1, with TRBD2 identical over 11 bases. The germline V gene encodes CDR1 MGHRA and CDR2 YSYEKL. V trimming: 1 base; J trimming: 4 bases; junction bases outside the gene matches: 6. There are 17 residues in the CDR3. CDR3 in DNA: TGCGCCAGCAGCCAAGGAAGTGGGACTAGCGGATACAATGAGCAGTTCTTC. Encoded protein: CASSQGSGTSGYNEQFF.

CDR3 nucleotide sequence: TGCGCCAGCAGCTCCTCTGGGGGGAGGGGCCCTGGGGCCAACGTCCTGACTTTC. It encodes CASSSSGGRGPGANVLTF. The gene calls are TRBV5-1 and TRBJ2-6; 7 bases fit TRBD2. The CDR3 contains 18 residues. V trimming: 3 bases; J trimming: 2 bases; junction bases outside the gene matches: 11. The V gene's germline CDR1 is SGHRS and CDR2 YFSETQ.

The rearrangement uses TRBV4-1 and TRBJ2-3; 9 nucleotides match TRBD1. Germline CDR1 and CDR2: MGHRA and YSYEKL. The CDR3 is 16 amino acids. Trimming removed 4 bases from V and 5 bases from J; junction bases left unmatched: 10. The CDR3 bases are TGCGCCAGCAGCCCCCTGGACAGGGGAAAACTAGATACGCAGTATTTT. It yields the protein CASSPLDRGKLDTQYF.

The chain combines TRBV10-1 with TRBJ2-5, with 7 bases matching TRBD2. Unmatched junction bases numbered 5, after V lost 5 bases and J lost 5 bases. CDR1 WNHNN and CDR2 SYGVQD come from the germline V gene (reference sequence). The CDR3 is 13 amino acids. The CDR3 region has the DNA TGCGCCAGCAGTCAGACTAGCTTGGAGACCCAGTACTTC. Residues: CASSQTSLETQYF.

CDR3 coding DNA: TGTGCCAGCAGTTTAGCCCAGGGTGGTCAGCCCCAGCATTTT. This gives the protein CASSLAQGGQPQHF. The chain is built from TRBV28 and TRBJ1-5; perhaps TRBD1 as D (5 bases). Trimming removed 2 bases from V and 6 bases from J, with 11 bases in between. Germline lookup yields CDR1 MDHEN and CDR2 SYDVKM. This CDR3 has 14 amino acids.

This clone was counted a few times. This chain joins TRBV6-1 and TRBJ1-3, with 12 positions matching TRBD1. Germline CDR1 MNHNS, CDR2 SASEGT. V lost 4 bases to trimming and J lost 3 bases; unmatched junction nucleotides: 4. This CDR3 comprises 16 residues. CDR3 residues: CASSVGTGGLGNTIYF. Here the CDR3 DNA reads TGTGCCAGCAGTGTCGGGACAGGGGGCCTTGGAAACACCATATATTTT.

The CDR3 nucleotides read TGTGCCAGCAGCCCCTTAGACAGCCGGAACTACGAGCAGTACTTC. Translating gives CASSPLDSRNYEQYF. V usage is TRBV6-5 and J usage is TRBJ2-7; perhaps TRBD1 as D (5 bases). The germline V gene encodes CDR1 MNHEY and CDR2 SVGAGI. The CDR3 runs 15 residues. Deletions cut 6 bases from V and 3 bases from J, with 18 bases between.

CDR3 nucleotides: TGTGCCAGCAGCCAAGATCGGCGGGGGGGTGGTGAAAAACTGTTTTTT. Its protein is CASSQDRRGGGEKLFF. The rearrangement joins TRBV3-1 (or the pseudogene TRBV3-2) to TRBJ1-4; D might be TRBD1 (5 bases). Per the germline V gene, CDR1 is LGHDT and CDR2 is YNNKEL (reference sequence). This CDR3 comprises 16 residues. Trimming took off 0 bases at V and 7 bases at J, with 15 bases between the two ends.

The gene calls are TRBV2 and TRBJ1-5; TRBD1 is a possible D gene (5 bases). There are 14 residues in the CDR3. V was pared by 4 bases and J by 4 bases, with 11 bases between. CDR1 is SNHLY and CDR2 is FYNNEI in the germline V gene. Here the CDR3 reads CASSGGRGNQPQHF. In nucleotides, the CDR3 is TGTGCCAGCAGTGGGGGAAGGGGAAATCAGCCCCAGCATTTT. Full variable domain (rest looked up from reference TRBV2 and TRBJ1-5): EPEVTQTPSHQVTQMGQEVILRCVPISNHLYFYWYRQILGQKVEFLVSFYNNEISEKSEIFDDQFSVERPDGSNFTLKIRSTKLEDSAMYFCASSGGRGNQPQHFGDGTRLSIL.

The chain employs TRBV18 and TRBJ1-6; TRBD1 matches 10 bases. Per the germline V gene, CDR1 is KGHSH and CDR2 is LQKENI. Trimming took 6 bases from V and 10 from J; bases not matched to a gene: 9. This CDR3 region has 15 residues. The CDR3 here is CASSGDRGLQSPLHF. The CDR3 nucleotides are TGTGCCAGCTCGGGGGACAGGGGACTTCAATCACCCCTCCACTTT.

This sequence joins TRBV7-3 and TRBJ2-1; 10 positions agree with TRBD2. The CDR3 is 15 amino acids. V lost 6 bases and J lost 8; bases outside the gene matches: 10. Germline CDR1 SGHTA, CDR2 FQGTGA. CDR3 coding DNA: TGTGCCAGCAGTTCAATAGCGGGAGGAGGGTATGAGCAGTTCTTC. Translated: CASSSIAGGGYEQFF.

V usage is TRBV28 and J usage is TRBJ1-5; 7 bases align to TRBD1. The germline gives CDR1 MDHEN, CDR2 SYDVKM. Germline trimming cut 6 bases from V and 1 base from J; bases unmatched to any gene: 6. This CDR3 comprises 15 residues. The CDR3 protein is CASSYTGASNQPQHF. As DNA, the CDR3 is TGTGCCAGCAGCTATACAGGGGCGAGCAATCAGCCCCAGCATTTT.

The rearrangement uses TRBV6-5 and TRBJ2-7; maybe TRBD2 (5 bases). The germline V gene has CDR1 MNHEY and CDR2 SVGAGI. Deletions cut 6 bases from V and 2 bases from J, with 14 bases between. CDR3 size: 14 residues. As DNA, the CDR3 is TGTGCCAGCAGCGACTACGGGTTCCCCTACGAGCAGTACTTC. Residues: CASSDYGFPYEQYF.

The J gene is TRBJ2-3, the V gene TRBV24-1; D gene ambiguous. The CDR3 covers 14 residues. V shed 6 bases and J shed 1 base, with 10 bases lying between them. CDR1 and CDR2 from the germline V gene are KGHDR and SFDVKD. As DNA, the CDR3 is TGTGCCACCAGTCTTAGCTCGGGCACAGATACGCAGTATTTT. Protein product: CATSLSSGTDTQYF.

The rearrangement uses TRBV28 and TRBJ1-5, with 9 bases lining up with TRBD1. This CDR3 spans 16 amino acids. J gave up 6 bases and V 6 bases, and 12 bases lay outside the gene matches. Germline V lookup: CDR1 MDHEN, CDR2 SYDVKM. CDR3 sequence (DNA): TGTGCCAGCAGCACAACACAAGGACAGGGGCTTCAGCCCCAGCATTTT. Protein sequence: CASSTTQGQGLQPQHF.

The gene calls are TRBV14 and TRBJ2-7; a possible D gene is TRBD1 (5 bases). This CDR3 region has 16 residues. Trimming removed 4 bases from V and 3 bases from J, with 19 bases in between. Looked up from germline, CDR1 is SGHDN and CDR2 is FVKESK. The CDR3 loop is CASSRLVQGPGYEQYF. The CDR3 nucleotides are TGTGCCAGCAGCCGCCTCGTCCAGGGCCCGGGCTACGAGCAGTACTTC.

The chain has TRBV6-2 or TRBV6-3 and TRBJ2-2, with 9 bases that match TRBD2. The CDR3 loop spans 15 amino acids. The trim removed 5 bases at V and 6 bases at J, leaving 7 bases unmatched. Germline CDR1 and CDR2: MNHEY and SVGEGT. The DNA of the CDR3 is TGTGCCAGCAGTCCCGGCGGGAGGGCCGCCGGGGAGCTGTTTTTT. It translates to CASSPGGRAAGELFF.

The rearrangement links TRBV15 to TRBJ2-1; D is perhaps TRBD2 (6 bases). This CDR3 is built from 14 residues. Germline V gene lookup returns CDR1 LNHNV and CDR2 YYDKDF (reference sequence). V lost 1 base, J lost 9 bases, and 13 bases lay in between. CDR3 sequence (DNA): TGTGCCACCAGCAGAGGCGGGGATCGGGGTGAGCAGTTCTTC. Translated, it gives CATSRGGDRGEQFF.

The V call is TRBV30, the J call TRBJ1-6; D may be TRBD1 (5 bases). Germline V gives CDR1 GTSNPN, CDR2 SVGIG (reference sequence). Trimming shortened V by 2 bases and J by 7 bases, and 15 bases separated the two germline ends. The CDR3 is 15 residues long. CDR3 DNA: TGTGCCTGGAGTCCGCCGGGACTAACGAATTCACCCCTCCACTTT. It encodes CAWSPPGLTNSPLHF.

The V call is TRBV7-2, the J call TRBJ2-3, with a weak D call TRBD1 (5 bases). The CDR3 length is 14 residues. Trimming pared 5 bases from V and 2 bases from J, leaving 11 bases between. Germline loops: CDR1 SGHTA, CDR2 FQGNSA. CDR3 sequence: CASSQLGATDTQYF. The CDR3 bases are TGTGCCAGCAGCCAATTAGGGGCCACAGATACGCAGTATTTT. The full variable domain, with the rest looked up from reference TRBV7-2 and TRBJ2-3, is GAGVSQSPSNKVTEKGKDVELRCDPISGHTALYWYRQSLGQGLEFLIYFQGNSAPDKSGLPSDRFSAERTGGSVSTLTIQRTQQEDSAVYLCASSQLGATDTQYFGPGTRLTVL.

The V and J genes are TRBV5-6 and TRBJ1-5; 7 nucleotides match TRBD1. Germline V gene sequence: CDR1 SGHDT, CDR2 YYEEEE. The CDR3 loop spans 15 amino acids. Losses at the gene ends were 2 bases for V and 6 bases for J; bases not matched to a gene: 8. In DNA, the CDR3 is TGTGCCAGCAGCTTCTTCTCAGGGGGTTTTCAGCCCCAGCATTTT. It specifies CASSFFSGGFQPQHF.

The V call is TRBV2, the J call TRBJ2-7; D possibly corresponds to TRBD1 (6 bases). The CDR3 spans 14 residues. Germline V lookup: CDR1 SNHLY, CDR2 FYNNEI. V shed 5 bases and J shed 4 bases, with 15 bases lying between them. This CDR3 is CASSSQQGQYEQYF. The CDR3 coding sequence is TGTGCCAGCAGTTCCCAACAGGGACAATACGAGCAGTACTTC.

The chain joins TRBV5-4 to TRBJ2-1, with TRBD2 as a possible D gene (5 bases). Trimming removed 4 bases from V and 4 bases from J, with 12 bases in between. Germline assignment: CDR1 SGHNT and CDR2 YYREEE (reference sequence). The CDR3 runs 14 residues. The CDR3 region has the DNA TGTGCCAGCAGCGGAGGTTTGGCTTACAATGAGCAGTTCTTC. Encoded protein: CASSGGLAYNEQFF.

CDR3 sequence (DNA): TGTGCCAGTACCGGGACAGGGGGGGGGAACACTGAAGCTTTCTTT. It specifies CASTGTGGGNTEAFF. V usage is TRBV19 and J usage is TRBJ1-1; 11 nucleotides match TRBD1. Per germline, CDR1 LNHDA and CDR2 SQIVND (reference sequence). V shed 7 bases and J 1 base; nucleotides not matched to a gene: 5. CDR3 length equals 15 residues.

CDR3 loop: CASSQDRETRSGTQYF. The CDR3 nucleotides are TGTGCCAGCAGCCAAGATCGGGAAACACGCAGTGGGACCCAGTACTTC. The chain recombines TRBV3-1 (or the pseudogene TRBV3-2) with TRBJ2-5, with a tentative D call TRBD2 (5 bases). This CDR3 comprises 16 residues. CDR1 and CDR2 (germline): LGHDT, YNNKEL (reference sequence). Trimming removed 0 bases at V and 7 bases at J, with 18 bases between.

The chain uses TRBV5-1 and TRBJ2-1, with a weak D call TRBD1 (6 bases). The CDR3 loop spans 16 amino acids. Germline loops: CDR1 SGHRS, CDR2 YFSETQ. With 0 bases removed from V and 7 bases from J, the gap between germline ends came to 17 bases. CDR3 region: CASSLAEWGRGNEQFF. The DNA of the CDR3 is TGCGCCAGCAGCTTGGCCGAATGGGGGCGAGGGAATGAGCAGTTCTTC. Full variable domain (remainder filled in from reference TRBV5-1 and TRBJ2-1): KAGVTQTPRYLIKTRGQQVTLSCSPISGHRSVSWYQQTPGQGLQFLFEYFSETQRNKGNFPGRFSGRQFSNSRSEMNVSTLELGDSALYLCASSLAEWGRGNEQFFGPGTRLTVL.

The rearrangement joins TRBV7-9 to TRBJ2-5; TRBD2 is a possible D gene (5 bases). The V end was cut by 0 bases, the J end by 1 base, with 6 bases between. Per germline, CDR1 SEHNR and CDR2 FQNEAQ (reference sequence). The CDR3 loop spans 14 amino acids. The DNA of the CDR3 is TGTGCCAGCAGCTTAGCTAGCGCCCAAGAGACCCAGTACTTC. This translates into CASSLASAQETQYF.

The chain employs TRBV7-8 and TRBJ2-5; D is unresolved. CDR3 length equals 12 residues. Trimming removed 5 bases at V and 4 bases at J, with 8 bases between. CDR1 is SGHVS and CDR2 is FQNEAQ in the germline V gene. This CDR3 is CASSPGRETQYF. The CDR3 DNA sequence: TGTGCCAGCAGCCCGGGTCGAGAGACCCAGTACTTC.

The rearrangement links TRBV19 to TRBJ2-7; 10 nucleotides match TRBD1. Germline lookup yields CDR1 LNHDA and CDR2 SQIVND (reference sequence). This CDR3 comprises 15 residues. V was clipped by 10 bases and J by 7 bases; unmatched bases: 16. CDR3 residues: CATQRSGQGSWEQYF. The CDR3 DNA is TGTGCCACTCAACGTTCGGGACAGGGGTCGTGGGAGCAGTACTTC.

The chain couples TRBV5-1 to TRBJ2-2; D unresolved. The CDR3 is 13 residues long. With 0 bases removed from V and 8 bases from J, the gap between germline ends came to 8 bases. CDR1 is SGHRS and CDR2 is YFSETQ in the germline V gene. CDR3 nucleotides: TGCGCCAGCAGCTTGGGTCCTAAGGGGGAGCTGTTTTTT. It yields the protein CASSLGPKGELFF.

V usage is TRBV5-6 and J usage is TRBJ2-1, with 7 bases lining up with TRBD2. V was clipped by 1 base and J by 2 bases; unmatched bases: 6. Germline loops: CDR1 SGHDT, CDR2 YYEEEE. The CDR3 contains 16 residues. The CDR3, as DNA: TGTGCCAGCAGCTTGATGAGGGGAGGGCCCTACAATGAGCAGTTCTTC. Translated, it gives CASSLMRGGPYNEQFF. Full variable domain (rest looked up from reference TRBV5-6 and TRBJ2-1): DAGVTQSPTHLIKTRGQQVTLRCSPKSGHDTVSWYQQALGQGPQFIFQYYEEEERQRGNFPDRFSGHQFPNYSSELNVNALLLGDSALYLCASSLMRGGPYNEQFFGPGTRLTVL.